Below, 23 T cell receptor beta chains from the same sample are listed, as sequenced in a study of T cells in Graves' hyperthyroidism and ophthalmopathy (dated by TCRdb to the late 2010s). Libraries were constructed by multiplex PCR. The sequencer was an Illumina HiSeq 2000. The TCR beta CDR3 regions were amplified from RNA transcripts. A first-round RT-PCR of the TCR CDR3 used the HTBI primer set with the Qiagen OneStep RT-PCR kit. TCRdb reworked the public reads: Q25 trimming with fastp, MiXCR clone assembly, productive beta chains retained. Each entry is one CDR3 protein sequence, shown with its most common DNA and genes. The table for this sample lists approximately 590,000 distinct CDR3 sequences; about 45% of them were counted only once. The ten most abundant clones make up 8% to 8.5% of the sample. Source material: peripheral blood or thyroid tissue (not recorded which). These receptors were obtained from a woman aged 18-35 years with Graves' hyperthyroidism. Donor details come from another sample of the same person, matched by shared clones.

V gene TRBV15 combines with J gene TRBJ2-7, with D possibly being TRBD2 (6 bases). Per germline, CDR1 LNHNV and CDR2 YYDKDF (reference sequence). Trimming left V 0 bases short and J 6 bases short, with 21 bases between. This CDR3 has 17 amino acids. CDR3 sequence: CATSRDTSRNSGGEQYF. The CDR3, as DNA: TGTGCCACCAGCAGAGACACTAGCAGGAATAGCGGTGGCGAGCAGTACTTC. Full variable domain (missing parts from reference TRBV15 and TRBJ2-7): DAMVIQNPRYQVTQFGKPVTLSCSQTLNHNVMYWYQQKSSQAPKLLFHYYDKDFNNEADTPDNFQSRRPNTSFCFLDIRSPGLGDTAMYLCATSRDTSRNSGGEQYFGPGTRLTVT.

This chain joins TRBV20-1 and TRBJ2-7; TRBD1 agrees at 10 bases. Trimming cost V 6 bases and J 2 bases; bases outside gene matches: 10. The germline V gene has CDR1 DFQATT and CDR2 SNEGSKA (reference sequence). This CDR3 is 15 amino acids long. The CDR3 sequence: CSACPLGQGAYEQYF. The CDR3 DNA reads as TGCAGTGCGTGCCCCCTAGGACAGGGGGCCTACGAGCAGTACTTC.

The CDR3 loop is CASSDTTGGDEQYF. The CDR3 region has the DNA TGTGCCAGCAGTGACACGACAGGGGGGGACGAGCAGTACTTC. The J gene is TRBJ2-7, the V gene TRBV6-4; 9 bases fit TRBD1. CDR3 size: 14 residues. The V gene's germline CDR1 is MRHNA and CDR2 SNTAGT. J gave up 5 bases and V 2 bases, and 4 bases lay outside the gene matches.

The chain uses TRBV7-9 and TRBJ1-5, with 8 bases fitting TRBD1. The CDR3 runs 15 residues. With 4 bases clipped from V and 5 bases from J, the junction kept 7 bases outside the gene matches. Germline values: CDR1 SEHNR, CDR2 FQNEAQ (reference sequence). DNA for the CDR3: TGTGCCAGCAGCTCGGACAGGGAACGTGATCAGCCCCAGCATTTT. The encoded protein is CASSSDRERDQPQHF.

The V and J genes are TRBV25-1 and TRBJ1-2, with D possibly matching TRBD1 (6 bases). Germline V gene lookup returns CDR1 MGHDK and CDR2 SYGVNS. The length of the CDR3 is 13 residues. V lost 8 bases, J lost 2 bases, and 12 bases lay in between. CDR3 bases: TGTGCCAGCCAGGGGTTGTTCAACTATGGCTACACCTTC. This translates into CASQGLFNYGYTF.

The chain uses TRBV7-9 and TRBJ2-7; D gene unclear. Deletions cut 2 bases from V and 6 bases from J, with 8 bases between. Per germline, CDR1 SEHNR and CDR2 FQNEAQ (reference sequence). This CDR3 contains 12 residues. CDR3 region: CASSLQVREQYF. The CDR3 coding sequence is TGTGCCAGCAGCTTACAGGTCCGCGAGCAGTACTTC.

The V call is TRBV11-1, the J call TRBJ1-2; 8 bases match TRBD1. Per germline, CDR1 SGHAT and CDR2 FQDESV (reference sequence). This CDR3 spans 14 amino acids. Losses at the gene ends were 3 bases for V and 4 bases for J; bases not matched to a gene: 4. In DNA form, the CDR3 reads TGTGCCAGCAGCTTCGACAGGGGAAGCTATGGCTACACCTTC. This sequence encodes CASSFDRGSYGYTF.

This clonotype was counted a single time. The rearrangement links TRBV2 to TRBJ1-4, with D hard to call. The CDR3 spans 13 residues. Trimming took off 2 bases at V and 8 bases at J, with 9 bases between the two ends. Germline-derived CDR1 and CDR2 are SNHLY and FYNNEI. The CDR3 region has the DNA TGTGCCAGCAGTGAACGGGGAAGCGAAAAACTGTTTTTT. This codes for CASSERGSEKLFF.

CDR3 DNA: TGCAGCGCTAGACAGGGGTCTGGTCAGCCCCAGCATTTT. Encoded protein: CSARQGSGQPQHF. This sequence joins TRBV29-1 and TRBJ1-5; the match to TRBD1 covers 8 bases. Germline CDR1 and CDR2: SQVTM and ANQGSEA. Trimming removed 7 bases from V and 6 bases from J; junction bases left unmatched: 8. This CDR3 spans 13 amino acids.

Many counts were recorded for this clonotype. The chain couples TRBV29-1 to TRBJ1-1; D might be TRBD1 (5 bases). There are 11 residues in the CDR3. Trimming shortened V by 7 bases and J by 3 bases, and 9 bases separated the two germline ends. The V gene's germline CDR1 is SQVTM and CDR2 ANQGSEA. This chain's CDR3 is CSGAGDTEAFF. For the CDR3, the DNA is TGCAGCGGAGCGGGGGACACTGAAGCTTTCTTT.

This chain joins TRBV2 and TRBJ1-1, with 10 bases that match TRBD1. This CDR3 has 16 residues. J lost 4 bases, V lost 10 bases, and 15 bases had no gene match. The germline V gene encodes CDR1 SNHLY and CDR2 FYNNEI. CDR3 nucleotides: TGTGCCACGAACCGGGGACAGGGGATTCGGGGCACTGAAGCTTTCTTT. This codes for CATNRGQGIRGTEAFF.

By frequency in the sample, this clonotype is large. V is TRBV25-1 and J is TRBJ1-2; no reliable D call. The V end was cut by 5 bases, the J end by 5 bases, with 0 bases between. This CDR3 is 9 amino acids long. Per germline, CDR1 MGHDK and CDR2 SYGVNS. The CDR3 loop is CASSYGYTF. CDR3 sequence (DNA): TGTGCCAGCAGTTATGGCTACACCTTC.

CDR3 sequence (DNA): TGTGCCAGCAGCTTAATTCCGGGGCCGGGCACTGAAGCTTTCTTT. This sequence encodes CASSLIPGPGTEAFF. The chain joins TRBV7-9 to TRBJ1-1, with TRBD1 as a possible D gene (5 bases). The CDR3 is 15 residues long. V lost 2 bases to trimming and J lost 4 bases, with 14 bases between them. Germline CDR1 and CDR2: SEHNR and FQNEAQ (reference sequence).

V is TRBV11-2 and J is TRBJ2-7; D gene ambiguous. V was trimmed by 1 base and J by 3 bases, leaving 10 bases between them. Germline V gives CDR1 SGHAT, CDR2 FQNNGV. CDR3 length: 14 amino acids. CDR3 region: CASSLGRSNYEQYF. The CDR3 DNA reads as TGTGCCAGCAGCTTAGGCCGATCCAACTACGAGCAGTACTTC.

This rearrangement joins TRBV7-8 to TRBJ2-3, with D possibly being TRBD2 (5 bases). The CDR3 loop spans 16 amino acids. The ends were cut back, 1 base at V and 2 bases at J, with 13 bases in the middle. CDR1 SGHVS and CDR2 FQNEAQ come from the germline V gene. The chain's CDR3 is CASSLVPGLPTDTQYF. DNA of the CDR3: TGTGCCAGCAGCTTAGTCCCAGGACTTCCCACAGATACGCAGTATTTT. Combining the CDR3 with reference TRBV7-8 and TRBJ2-3 gives the whole variable domain GAGVSQSPRYKVAKRGQDVALRCDPISGHVSLFWYQQALGQGPEFLTYFQNEAQLDKSGLPSDRFFAERPEGSVSTLKIQRTQQEDSAVYLCASSLVPGLPTDTQYFGPGTRLTVL.

In its sample, this clonotype was seen a few times. The CDR3 loop is CASSITMNTGELFF. The CDR3 coding sequence is TGCGCCAGCAGCATAACCATGAACACCGGGGAGCTGTTTTTT. The chain carries TRBV5-1 and TRBJ2-2; D not resolved. Germline CDR1 and CDR2: SGHRS and YFSETQ. CDR3 length equals 14 residues. V lost 4 bases and J 1 base, leaving 8 bases between the germline ends.

The chain has TRBV6-5 and TRBJ1-5; D gene uncertain. The V end was cut by 2 bases, the J end by 0 bases, with 8 bases between. Germline CDR1 is MNHEY and CDR2 is SVGAGI. This CDR3 is built from 15 residues. The CDR3 DNA is TGTGCCAGCAGTTACCTCCAGGATAGCAATCAGCCCCAGCATTTT. Protein: CASSYLQDSNQPQHF.

In the case of this clonotype: An end of the junction differs from the germline gene, which may be a read error. This chain connects TRBV5-1 to TRBJ2-7; 8 nucleotides agree with TRBD1. The CDR3 length is 15 residues. Germline values: CDR1 SGHRS, CDR2 YFSETQ. CDR3: CASSSWDRKTYEQYF. The CDR3 nucleotides read TGTGCCAGCAGCTCGTGGGACAGGAAAACCTACGAGCAGTACTTC.

This clonotype was counted at least ten times. The chain couples TRBV2 to TRBJ1-1; TRBD1 matches at 9 bases. The CDR3 has 13 amino acids. Looked up from germline, CDR1 is SNHLY and CDR2 is FYNNEI. With V trimmed by 4 bases and J by 5 bases, 2 bases remained unmatched. The CDR3 reads CASSGQGGTEAFF. CDR3 in DNA: TGTGCCAGCAGTGGACAGGGGGGAACTGAAGCTTTCTTT.

With respect to this clonotype: At one boundary the junction diverges from the germline segment, which might be a read error. This chain uses TRBV10-3 with TRBJ1-1, with D uncertain. The CDR3 is made up of 14 amino acids. The germline V gene encodes CDR1 ENHRY and CDR2 SYGVKD. CDR3 residues: CASSESRAGTEAFF. DNA for the CDR3: TGTGCCAGCAGTGAGTCTCGGGCGGGCACTGAAGCTTTCTTT.

This clonotype was picked up many times. This sequence joins TRBV9 and TRBJ2-7, with TRBD2 matching 7 bases. CDR1 is SGDLS and CDR2 is YYNGEE in the germline V gene. The V gene end was trimmed by 2 bases and the J gene end by 7 bases; junction bases not matched to a gene: 12. The CDR3 spans 15 residues. CDR3: CASSVGTGGIREQYF. In DNA, the CDR3 is TGTGCCAGCAGCGTTGGGACGGGGGGAATACGGGAGCAGTACTTC.

The rearrangement links TRBV10-3 to TRBJ1-6; D gene unclear. The CDR3 extends over 15 amino acids. V was shortened by 2 bases and J by 10 bases, with 15 bases between the two germline ends. Germline V gene sequence: CDR1 ENHRY, CDR2 SYGVKD. The CDR3 loop reads CAISEGGESRSPLHF. The DNA for the CDR3 is TGTGCCATCAGTGAGGGCGGGGAGTCTAGGTCACCCCTCCACTTT.

V is TRBV24-1 and J is TRBJ2-7; D is ambiguous. The germline CDR1 and CDR2 sequences are KGHDR and SFDVKD. The CDR3 has 16 amino acids. V was pared by 2 bases and J by 7 bases, with 20 bases between. The CDR3 bases are TGTGCCACCAGTGATTATGCAGGCCGCTCCTACAATGAGCAGTACTTC. Its protein is CATSDYAGRSYNEQYF.